Listed below are T cell receptor beta chains from one sample, sequenced in a study of regulatory T cells in long-lasting Graves disease. In TCRdb, the multiplex PCR reads were re-called with MiXCR into one record per CDR3 protein. The sample shows about 440,000 distinct CDR3 sequences, more than 12% of them seen only once. Another study also made use of these data, one on T cells in Graves' hyperthyroidism and ophthalmopathy.

The material was peripheral blood mononuclear cells (PBMCs), obtained at new diagnosis, from a patient treated with antithyroid drugs. Every receptor here comes from a woman in her 30s with Graves disease. Each CDR3 is given with its conserved first and last residue. D genes are given only for firm matches. Clone size is shown for a subset of rows, as once, few, many or a class of expanded clone.

TRBJ2-3 | TRBD2 | TRBV2 | NA | TGTGCCAGCAGGGGGGCTAGCGGGCGAAACACAGATACGCAGTATTTT | CASRGASGRNTDTQYF
TRBJ2-1 | TRBD2 | TRBV9 | many | TGTGCCAGCAGCGTTGGCGGGAGGGGGCACAATGAGCAGTTCTTC | CASSVGGRGHNEQFF
TRBJ2-5 | NA | TRBV6-2/TRBV6-3 | NA | TGTGCCAGCAGGCGGGACTTTCTAGAGACCCAGTACTTC | CASRRDFLETQYF
TRBJ2-1 | NA | TRBV19 | NA | TGTGCCAGTAAGCGACAAACTTACAATGAGCAGTTCTTC | CASKRQTYNEQFF
TRBJ2-5 | NA | TRBV11-2 | many | TGTGCCAGCAGCCTTGGCAGGGGTCAAGAGACCCAGTACTTC | CASSLGRGQETQYF
TRBJ2-1 | TRBD2 | TRBV12-3/TRBV12-4 | many | TGTGCCAGCACCTCACAAGCGGGAGGGATACTTAATGAGCAGTTCTTC | CASTSQAGGILNEQFF
TRBJ2-4 | TRBD1 | TRBV11-2 | NA | TGTGCCAGCAGTTCGCCGGGACAGGGGGCGTGGGCCAAAAACATTCAGTACTTC | CASSSPGQGAWAKNIQYF
TRBJ1-2 | TRBD1 | TRBV24-1 | few | TGTGCCACCAGTGACCGGACAGGGAACTATGGCTACACCTTC | CATSDRTGNYGYTF
TRBJ2-2 | TRBD2 | TRBV10-3 | many | TGTGCCATCAAAGCGGGAGATTACACCGGGGAGCTGTTTTTT | CAIKAGDYTGELFF
TRBJ2-7 | NA | TRBV6-2/TRBV6-3 | many | TGTGCCAGCAGTTACGATGGACCTTCCTACGAGCAGTACTTC | CASSYDGPSYEQYF
TRBJ1-2 | NA | TRBV29-1 | few | TGCAGCGTTGGAACAGTGCCGAACTATGGCTACACCTTC | CSVGTVPNYGYTF
TRBJ2-7 | NA | TRBV24-1 | many | TGTGCCACCAGTGATTTGTATGACGATCGGGACTCAAACTACGAGCAGTACTTC | CATSDLYDDRDSNYEQYF
TRBJ2-3 | TRBD2 | TRBV5-8 | NA | TGTTCCGCTAGCGGGAGAGGAACAGATACGCAGTATTTT | CSASGRGTDTQYF
TRBJ2-3 | TRBD2 | TRBV11-3 | NA | TGTGCCAGCAGCTCCGGACTAGCGGGAGGGTTGCACGGCACAGATACGCAGTATTTT | CASSSGLAGGLHGTDTQYF
TRBJ1-6 | NA | TRBV2 | many | TGTGCCAGCAGTGAAGCGCGAGGATCACCCCTCCACTTT | CASSEARGSPLHF
TRBJ2-1 | TRBD1 | TRBV14 | many | TGTGCCAGCAGTCCGACAGGGACCATTGCTGCTGAGCAGTTCTTC | CASSPTGTIAAEQFF
TRBJ2-6 | TRBD2 | TRBV6-1 | NA | TGTGCCAGCAGCCCCGGGACTAGCGGGAGGGCGGGCTCTGGGGCCAACGTCCTGACTTTC | CASSPGTSGRAGSGANVLTF
TRBJ2-2 | NA | TRBV2 | many | TGTGCCAGCAGTGAAATCGTGGTTGAGAGGCGCCCCGGGGAGCTGTTTTTT | CASSEIVVERRPGELFF
TRBJ1-5 | TRBD1 | TRBV30 | NA | TGTGCCTGGAGCGCAGGGGACAGGGAGTGGAAGCCCCAGCATTTT | CAWSAGDREWKPQHF
TRBJ2-5 | NA | TRBV3-1 | many | TGTGCCAGCAGCCAAGTAGGGGGGCGCGGCGCGGGGGAGACCCAGTACTTC | CASSQVGGRGAGETQYF
TRBJ2-1 | NA | TRBV30 | many | TGTGCCTGGAGTGTCGAAGGAGGGGAGGCCTACAATGAGCAGTTCTTC | CAWSVEGGEAYNEQFF